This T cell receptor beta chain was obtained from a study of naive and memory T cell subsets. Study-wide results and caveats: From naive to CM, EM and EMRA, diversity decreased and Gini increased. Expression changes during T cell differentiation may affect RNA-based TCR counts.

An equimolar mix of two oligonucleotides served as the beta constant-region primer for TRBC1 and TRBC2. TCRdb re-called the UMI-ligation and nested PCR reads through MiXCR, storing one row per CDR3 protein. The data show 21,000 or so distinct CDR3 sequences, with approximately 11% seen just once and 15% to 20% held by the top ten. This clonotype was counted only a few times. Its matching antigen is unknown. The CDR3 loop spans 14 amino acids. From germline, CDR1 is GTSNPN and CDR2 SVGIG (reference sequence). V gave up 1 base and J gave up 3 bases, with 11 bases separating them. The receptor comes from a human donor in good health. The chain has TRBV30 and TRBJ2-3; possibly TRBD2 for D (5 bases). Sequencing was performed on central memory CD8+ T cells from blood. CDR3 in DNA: TGTGCCTGGAGTGAGTCTAGCAGGACAGATACGCAGTATTTT. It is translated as CAWSESSRTDTQYF.